This T cell receptor (beta chain) appears in the sequencing data of a study of CD8+ T cells in alopecia areata. This clone was recorded a few times. Sequencing templates came from extracted RNA that was reverse transcribed into cDNA. Repertoires were generated with immunoSEQ multiplex PCR, while TCRdb's copy carries only in-frame clones and drops some. The table shows 200,000 to 250,000 clones, with about 64% occurring only once. Treatment here: oral pan-JAK inhibitor, 5-10 mg twice daily. Losses at the gene ends were 5 bases for V and 7 bases for J; bases not matched to a gene: 6. CDR3 length equals 15 residues. Germline V lookup: CDR1 SGHAT, CDR2 FQDESV (reference sequence).

This chain links TRBV11-1 with TRBJ1-6; 9 nucleotides align to TRBD1. This specimen was CD4+ T cells sorted from blood, taken at week 4, from a patient treated with tofacitinib. The sequence derives from a human donor with alopecia areata. CDR3 DNA sequence: TGTGCCAGCAGCCCCCGCGGGACAGGGAATTCACCCCTCCACTTT. Protein: CASSPRGTGNSPLHF.